Shown below are 2 T cell receptor beta chains from a single sample sequenced in a study of T-cell reconstitution after alpha-beta-depleted transplantation in children. These receptors have no known antigen. The authors prepared the TCRbeta library with unique molecular identifiers. One entry per CDR3 protein, called by TCRdb with MiXCR from the PCR reads. The sample shows a few hundred thousand distinct CDR3 sequences, over 7.5% of them seen only once. General study findings and limits: T-cell numbers and diversity, one year after transplant, stemmed largely from T cells that were newly produced.

Sequenced here: peripheral blood, sampled 360 days after TCRalphabeta/CD19-depleted stem cell transplant. The receptors come from a female patient aged 2-15 years who had a stem cell transplant for Fanconi anemia, so the T cells may come from the graft donor.

At least ten counts were recorded for this clonotype. The V gene is TRBV5-1, the J gene TRBJ2-3; no firm D call. Trimming removed 0 bases at V and 0 bases at J, with 11 bases between. In germline, CDR1 is SGHRS, CDR2 YFSETQ. CDR3 length equals 16 residues. CDR3 loop: CASSLGDNTSTDTQYF. The CDR3, as DNA: TGCGCCAGCAGCTTGGGAGATAACACTAGCACAGATACGCAGTATTTT.

The chain has TRBV20-1 and TRBJ2-4, with D perhaps assigned TRBD1 or TRBD2 (5 bases each). This CDR3 has 11 residues. The germline gives CDR1 DFQATT, CDR2 SNEGSKA (reference sequence). Trimming shortened V by 6 bases and J by 8 bases, and 11 bases separated the two germline ends. The CDR3 sequence: CSAGRPDIQYF. DNA for the CDR3: TGCAGTGCGGGACGCCCCGACATTCAGTACTTC.